A selection of T cell receptor beta chains follows, all from one sample in a study of T cell responses to AZD1222 COVID-19 vaccine. Here immunoSEQ multiplex PCR was the method, and the copy in TCRdb shows in-frame clones only, minus some. The sample gives about 80,000 clones, 80% to 90% of which show up once; 3.4% is in the top ten. The specimen was peripheral blood, collected 28 days after the second AZD1222 dose. These receptors were collected from an adult who received the AZD1222 COVID-19 vaccine. CDR3s include the opening cysteine and the closing phenylalanine or tryptophan. Each record gives: D gene, J gene, V gene, CDR3 protein. The D gene is left open where the match is weak.

>-|TRBJ1-5|TRBV6-5
CASSFLGRASNQPQHF
>-|TRBJ1-5|TRBV7-3
CASSYPGCNQPQHF
>TRBD2|TRBJ2-7|TRBV24-1
CATSDGLAGTTYEQYF
>TRBD1|TRBJ1-1|TRBV5-5
CASSLAGGLMNTEAFF
>-|TRBJ1-6|TRBV19
CANVYEGIWNSPLHF
>-|TRBJ2-1|TRBV5-4
CASSLRRRGEQFF
>-|TRBJ1-6|TRBV7-3
CASSVSGVRSPLHF
>TRBD1|TRBJ1-4|TRBV5-8
CASPGQGGEKLFF
>TRBD2|TRBJ2-1|TRBV19
CATYSSTGGQTNEQFF
>-|TRBJ1-2|TRBV28
CASSLTKGSLYGYTF
>-|TRBJ2-5|TRBV9
CASSVLGEGTQYF
>-|TRBJ2-3|TRBV9
CASRRYGDTQYF
>TRBD1|TRBJ1-2|TRBV7-6
CASTQLGQGARGYTF
>-|TRBJ1-3|TRBV23-1
CASSHKSGGGAGNTIYF
>TRBD2|TRBJ2-1|TRBV7-3
CASSPGLAGANEQFF
>TRBD1|TRBJ1-5|TRBV6-2/TRBV6-3
CASSSQGSNQPQHF
>-|TRBJ2-7|TRBV9
CASSGEGGSYEQYF
>-|TRBJ1-1|TRBV7-8
CASSLRTPVFTEAFF
>TRBD1|TRBJ1-2|TRBV6-5
CASSELDRVDYGYTF
>TRBD2|TRBJ2-5|TRBV3-1/TRBV3-2
CASSQDLAGHQETQYF
>-|TRBJ2-1|TRBV4-2
CASSLRGARGSYNEQFF
>TRBD1|TRBJ1-3|TRBV30
CACYLLRDSFPNTIYF
>-|TRBJ2-7|TRBV5-1
CASSLLGVGEYF
>TRBD2|TRBJ2-1|TRBV2
CASKGGGTSYNEQFF
>-|TRBJ2-4|TRBV10-1
CASSESLAKNIQYF
>-|TRBJ2-7|TRBV5-6
CASSSPRREVNEQYF
>-|TRBJ1-1|TRBV6-1
CASSDRASPTEAFF
>-|TRBJ2-7|TRBV3-1/TRBV3-2
CASSHVAYEQYF
>TRBD1|TRBJ1-1|TRBV4-3
CASSHLDRTNTEAFF
>TRBD1|TRBJ1-1|TRBV3-1/TRBV3-2
CASSPHRSGTGAWAGAFF
>-|TRBJ2-3|TRBV7-3
CASSPRGRSTLTDTQYF
>-|TRBJ1-5|TRBV20-1
CSAAFGQPQHF
>TRBD2|TRBJ2-5|TRBV7-2
CASSSYGTSGSGYF
>-|TRBJ2-2|TRBV10-3
CAISDGGSDTGELFF
>-|TRBJ1-2|TRBV28
CASSPAGARGGYTF
>-|TRBJ2-7|TRBV7-2
CASSSPDYQFPYEQYF
>TRBD2|TRBJ2-2|TRBV28
CASSFYPLASGGPAGELFF
>TRBD1|TRBJ1-2|TRBV20-1
CSASLPGTGDKYGYTF
>-|TRBJ1-4|TRBV5-1
CASSLVTAETNEKLFF
>TRBD1|TRBJ1-1|TRBV2
CASSVGQGATEAFF
>-|TRBJ1-1|TRBV7-6
CASSFGENTEAFF
>-|TRBJ1-6|TRBV5-1
CASSLGTSYNSPLHF
>-|TRBJ2-3|TRBV24-1
CATSDPSKTANTQYF
>-|TRBJ2-3|TRBV27
CASSSLGSSVPDTQYF
>TRBD1|TRBJ2-7|TRBV28
CASSSPGQNSYEQYF
>TRBD1|TRBJ1-5|TRBV9
CASSVGTGDGNQPQHF
>TRBD1|TRBJ2-1|TRBV18
CASSPGTGRGEQFF
>TRBD2|TRBJ2-3|TRBV4-1
CASSKALAGGRTDTQYF
>TRBD1|TRBJ1-1|TRBV5-4
CASSFGQGNLNTEAFF
>-|TRBJ1-1|TRBV29-1
CSGGTGNTEAFF
>-|TRBJ1-4|TRBV30
CAWSPGRSNEKLFF
>-|TRBJ1-4|TRBV9
CASSPHTATNEKLFF
>TRBD1|TRBJ1-1|TRBV19
CASSMRVGTGKTEAFF
>-|TRBJ1-1|TRBV18
CASSPRLLNTEAFF
>TRBD1|TRBJ1-5|TRBV6-2/TRBV6-3
CASSYRTGLNQPQHF
>-|TRBJ1-3|TRBV19
CAGGGSGNTIYF
>-|TRBJ1-6|TRBV5-5
CASSFTSEGSPLHF